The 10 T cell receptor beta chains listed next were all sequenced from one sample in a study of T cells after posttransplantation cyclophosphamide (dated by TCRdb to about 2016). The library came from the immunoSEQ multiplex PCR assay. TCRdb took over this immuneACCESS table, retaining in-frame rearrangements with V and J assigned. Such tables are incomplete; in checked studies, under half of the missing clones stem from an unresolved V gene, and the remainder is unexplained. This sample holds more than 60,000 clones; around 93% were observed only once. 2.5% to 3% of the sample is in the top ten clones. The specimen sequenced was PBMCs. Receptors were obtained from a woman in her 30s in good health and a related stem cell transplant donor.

In DNA form, the CDR3 reads TGTGCCAGCAGCTTAGCGTCTAGCGCGAACACCGGGGAGCTGTTTTTT. The encoded protein is CASSLASSANTGELFF. The genes are TRBV7-6 and TRBJ2-2; TRBD2 might be the D (6 bases). CDR1 SGHVS and CDR2 FNYEAQ come from the germline V gene. The CDR3 is 16 residues long. Trimming stripped 0 bases from V and 0 bases from J, with 8 bases between.

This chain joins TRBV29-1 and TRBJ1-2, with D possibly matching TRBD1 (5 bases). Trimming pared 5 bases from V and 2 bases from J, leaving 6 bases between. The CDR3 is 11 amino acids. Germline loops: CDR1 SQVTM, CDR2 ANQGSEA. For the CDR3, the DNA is TGCAGCGTTTGGGGGAACTATGGCTACACCTTC. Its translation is CSVWGNYGYTF.

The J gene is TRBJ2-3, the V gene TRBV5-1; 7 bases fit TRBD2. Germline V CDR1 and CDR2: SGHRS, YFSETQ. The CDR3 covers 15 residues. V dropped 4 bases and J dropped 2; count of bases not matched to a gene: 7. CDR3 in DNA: TGCGCCAGCAGCCTCCCTCGGGACTACACAGATACGCAGTATTTT. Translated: CASSLPRDYTDTQYF.

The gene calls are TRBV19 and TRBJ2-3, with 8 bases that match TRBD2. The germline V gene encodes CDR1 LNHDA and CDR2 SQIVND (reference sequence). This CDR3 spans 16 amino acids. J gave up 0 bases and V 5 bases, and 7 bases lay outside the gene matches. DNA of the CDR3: TGTGCCAGTAGTCCGGGGGGGGAACCTAGCACAGATACGCAGTATTTT. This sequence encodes CASSPGGEPSTDTQYF. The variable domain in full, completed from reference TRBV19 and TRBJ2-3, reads DGGITQSPKYLFRKEGQNVTLSCEQNLNHDAMYWYRQDPGQGLRLIYYSQIVNDFQKGDIAEGYSVSREKKESFPLTVTSAQKNPTAFYLCASSPGGEPSTDTQYFGPGTRLTVL.

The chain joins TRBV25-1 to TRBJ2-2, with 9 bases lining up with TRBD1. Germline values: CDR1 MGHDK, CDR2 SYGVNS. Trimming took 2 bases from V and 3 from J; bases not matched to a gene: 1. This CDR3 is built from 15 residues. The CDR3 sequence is CASSEGDRDTGELFF. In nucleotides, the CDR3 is TGTGCCAGCAGTGAAGGGGACAGGGACACCGGGGAGCTGTTTTTT. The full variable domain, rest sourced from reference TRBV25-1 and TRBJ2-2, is EADIYQTPRYLVIGTGKKITLECSQTMGHDKMYWYQQDPGMELHLIHYSYGVNSTEKGDLSSESTVSRIRTEHFPLTLESARPSHTSQYLCASSEGDRDTGELFFGEGSRLTVL.

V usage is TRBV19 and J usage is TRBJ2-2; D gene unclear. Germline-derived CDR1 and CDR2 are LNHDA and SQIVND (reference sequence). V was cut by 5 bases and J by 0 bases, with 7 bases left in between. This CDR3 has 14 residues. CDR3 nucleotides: TGTGCCAGTAGTCAACAGTCGAACACCGGGGAGCTGTTTTTT. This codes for CASSQQSNTGELFF.

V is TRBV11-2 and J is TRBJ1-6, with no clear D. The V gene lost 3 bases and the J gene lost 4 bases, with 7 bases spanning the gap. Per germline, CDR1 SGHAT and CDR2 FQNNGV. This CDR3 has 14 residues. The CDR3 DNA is TGTGCCAGCAGCTTCGCGCAGTATAATTCACCCCTCCACTTT. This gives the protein CASSFAQYNSPLHF.

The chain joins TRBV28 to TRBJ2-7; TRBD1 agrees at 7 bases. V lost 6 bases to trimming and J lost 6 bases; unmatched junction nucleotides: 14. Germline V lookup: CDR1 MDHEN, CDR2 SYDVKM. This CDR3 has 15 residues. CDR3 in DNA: TGTGCCAGCAGGTTGGACGGACAGGCATTTGTCGAGCAGTACTTC. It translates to CASRLDGQAFVEQYF.

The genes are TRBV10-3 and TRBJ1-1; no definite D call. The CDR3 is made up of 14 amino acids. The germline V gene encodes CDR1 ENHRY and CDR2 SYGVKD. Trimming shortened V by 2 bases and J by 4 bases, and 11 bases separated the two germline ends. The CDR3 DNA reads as TGTGCCATCAGTGAGAGTGGGATAGTCACTGAAGCTTTCTTT. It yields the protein CAISESGIVTEAFF.

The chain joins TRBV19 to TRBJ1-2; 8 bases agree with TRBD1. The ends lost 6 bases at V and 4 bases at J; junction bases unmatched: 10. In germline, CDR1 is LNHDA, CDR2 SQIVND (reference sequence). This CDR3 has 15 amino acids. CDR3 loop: CASSLPGGAPYGYTF. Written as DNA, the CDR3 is TGTGCCAGTAGCCTTCCAGGGGGCGCGCCCTATGGCTACACCTTC.